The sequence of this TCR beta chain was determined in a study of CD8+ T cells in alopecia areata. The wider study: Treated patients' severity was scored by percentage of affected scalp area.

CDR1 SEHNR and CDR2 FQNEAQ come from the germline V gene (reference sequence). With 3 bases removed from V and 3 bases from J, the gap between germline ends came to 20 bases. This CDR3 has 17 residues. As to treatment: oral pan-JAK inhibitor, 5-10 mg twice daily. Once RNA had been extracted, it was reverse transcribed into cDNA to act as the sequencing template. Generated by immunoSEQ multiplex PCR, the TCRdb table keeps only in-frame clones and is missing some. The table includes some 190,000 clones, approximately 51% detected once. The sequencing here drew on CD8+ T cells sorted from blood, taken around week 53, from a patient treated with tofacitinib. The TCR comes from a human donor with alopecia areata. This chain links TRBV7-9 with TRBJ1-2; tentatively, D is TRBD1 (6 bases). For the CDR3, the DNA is TGTGCCAGCAGCTTCGCGCAGGGGTTTTCATACGACTATGGCTACACCTTC. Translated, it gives CASSFAQGFSYDYGYTF.